One sample yielded the 16 T cell receptor beta chains listed below, sequenced in a study of vaccination and CD4 T cells after COVID-19. The treatment here: approximately nine-day PBMC culture with coronavirus spike peptide pools or control peptides (ViraFEST assay). For these receptors, no antigen is known. The assay that was used to sequence DNA from cultured CD4+ T cells was the Oncomine TCR Beta short-read assay. TCRdb recomputed calls from the PCR reads with MiXCR, one row per CDR3 protein. The sample consists of approximately 21,000 distinct CDR3 sequences, roughly a quarter of them appearing once. Sequencing was performed on cultured CD4+ T cells from blood. The receptors were sampled from a human donor with COVID-19.

The chain has TRBV7-9 and TRBJ2-7; TRBD1 aligns across 9 bases. The CDR3 is 15 amino acids. Per the germline V gene, CDR1 is SEHNR and CDR2 is FQNEAQ (reference sequence). V was pared by 1 base and J by 6 bases, with 7 bases of the junction left unmatched. CDR3 DNA: TGTGCCAGCAGCTTAGAGGGACAGGGTGAAATCGAGCAGTACTTC. Amino acid sequence: CASSLEGQGEIEQYF.

V and J are TRBV6-1 and TRBJ1-3; tentative D call: TRBD1 (6 bases). Deletions cut 6 bases from V and 0 bases from J, with 9 bases between. CDR3 length: 14 residues. CDR1 is MNHNS and CDR2 is SASEGT in the germline V gene. The CDR3 loop reads CASRRGISGNTIYF. DNA for the CDR3: TGTGCCAGCAGGAGGGGGATCTCTGGAAACACCATATATTTT.

CDR3 sequence (DNA): TGTGCCAGCAGCCAAGTGGGGAGCGGGGTAAACACCGGGGAGCTGTTTTTT. Its translation: CASSQVGSGVNTGELFF. This sequence joins TRBV4-2 and TRBJ2-2; 7 bases map to TRBD2. Germline CDR1 LGHNA, CDR2 YNFKEQ. The CDR3 is made up of 17 amino acids. V gave up 1 base and J gave up 2 bases; unmatched junction bases: 7.

This chain uses TRBV2 with TRBJ2-2, with 9 bases identical to TRBD2. Trimming took 3 bases from V and 7 from J; bases not matched to a gene: 15. Germline CDR1 reads SNHLY; CDR2 reads FYNNEI. The CDR3 is 18 amino acids. The CDR3 region is CASSDGILAGGLGGELFF. The CDR3 nucleotides read TGTGCCAGCAGTGACGGAATTTTGGCGGGGGGGCTAGGCGGGGAGCTGTTTTTT.

By share, this clonotype ranks as large. CDR3 DNA sequence: TGTGCCAGCAGTTACTCGACAGGGGTCACAGATACGCAGTATTTT. As protein: CASSYSTGVTDTQYF. The J gene is TRBJ2-3, the V gene TRBV6-5; 8 bases align to TRBD1. Trimming at V came to 0 bases and at J to 2 bases, leaving 1 base not matched to a gene. The CDR3 contains 15 residues. Germline CDR1 is MNHEY and CDR2 is SVGAGI.

This clonotype is medium-sized. The rearrangement joins TRBV15 to TRBJ1-2; no clear D gene. CDR3 length equals 13 residues. Per the germline V gene, CDR1 is LNHNV and CDR2 is YYDKDF (reference sequence). Trimming stripped 1 base from V and 2 bases from J, with 5 bases between. The chain's CDR3 is CATSRARNYGYTF. The CDR3, as DNA: TGTGCCACCAGCAGAGCACGAAACTATGGCTACACCTTC. Together with reference TRBV15 and TRBJ1-2, the CDR3 gives the full variable domain: DAMVIQNPRYQVTQFGKPVTLSCSQTLNHNVMYWYQQKSSQAPKLLFHYYDKDFNNEADTPDNFQSRRPNTSFCFLDIRSPGLGDTAMYLCATSRARNYGYTFGSGTRLTVV.

This rearrangement joins TRBV15 to TRBJ1-4; D not certain. This CDR3 is built from 16 residues. Germline V CDR1 and CDR2: LNHNV, YYDKDF (reference sequence). V was trimmed by 1 base and J by 0 bases, leaving 9 bases between them. In nucleotides, the CDR3 is TGTGCCACCAGCAGAGTACCGGGAGCAACTAATGAAAAACTGTTTTTT. Protein product: CATSRVPGATNEKLFF.

This rearrangement joins TRBV19 to TRBJ2-6; D unclear. With 1 base removed from V and 3 bases from J, the gap between germline ends came to 7 bases. The CDR3 covers 15 residues. Germline CDR1 LNHDA, CDR2 SQIVND (reference sequence). The DNA of the CDR3 is TGTGCCAGTAGTATAGTGGGTGTTGGGGCCAACGTCCTGACTTTC. Protein product: CASSIVGVGANVLTF. The full variable domain, with the rest looked up from reference TRBV19 and TRBJ2-6, is DGGITQSPKYLFRKEGQNVTLSCEQNLNHDAMYWYRQDPGQGLRLIYYSQIVNDFQKGDIAEGYSVSREKKESFPLTVTSAQKNPTAFYLCASSIVGVGANVLTFGAGSRLTVL.

This chain joins TRBV7-2 and TRBJ1-3; no firm D call. Germline CDR1 is SGHTA and CDR2 is FQGNSA. The CDR3 spans 13 residues. V was cut by 0 bases and J by 6 bases, with 6 bases left in between. This CDR3 reads CASSLAPENTIYF. The CDR3 nucleotides read TGTGCCAGCAGCTTAGCCCCAGAAAACACCATATATTTT.

This sequence joins TRBV7-3 and TRBJ2-1; D is possibly TRBD2 (5 bases). Trimming pared 2 bases from V and 5 bases from J, leaving 13 bases between. Germline V gives CDR1 SGHTA, CDR2 FQGTGA. CDR3 length: 15 residues. CDR3 protein: CASSLDGLANNEQFF. CDR3 bases: TGTGCCAGCAGCTTAGACGGACTGGCCAACAATGAGCAGTTCTTC.

In its sample, this clonotype was seen a few times. CDR3 sequence reads: CASSEVSVAYNEQFF. The CDR3 DNA follows: TGTGCCAGCAGTGAAGTTTCAGTAGCCTACAATGAGCAGTTCTTC. V is TRBV6-1 and J is TRBJ2-1, with unresolved D. There are 15 residues in the CDR3. The V and J ends lost 1 base and 2 bases respectively, with 9 bases between them. CDR1 and CDR2 from the germline V gene are MNHNS and SASEGT.

This clonotype was observed a few times. The CDR3 DNA follows: TGTGCCAGCAGTCGTTTTCGGGGGTCGAGCGATGAGCAGTTCTTC. This translates into CASSRFRGSSDEQFF. The gene calls are TRBV12-3 or TRBV12-4 and TRBJ2-1, with D possibly matching TRBD2 (6 bases). V gave up 5 bases and J gave up 8 bases, with 19 bases separating them. This CDR3 is built from 15 residues.

This sequence joins TRBV7-8 and TRBJ2-5; D unclear. CDR1 is SGHVS, CDR2 FQNEAQ, per germline. The CDR3 is made up of 12 amino acids. The V end was cut by 0 bases, the J end by 4 bases, with 3 bases between. The CDR3 sequence is CASSLAGETQYF. The CDR3 coding sequence is TGTGCCAGCAGCTTAGCTGGAGAGACCCAGTACTTC. Drawing the rest from reference TRBV7-8 and TRBJ2-5, the complete variable domain is GAGVSQSPRYKVAKRGQDVALRCDPISGHVSLFWYQQALGQGPEFLTYFQNEAQLDKSGLPSDRFFAERPEGSVSTLKIQRTQQEDSAVYLCASSLAGETQYFGPGTRLLVL.

This chain links TRBV6-1 with TRBJ1-2, with 7 bases identical to TRBD1. Germline lookup yields CDR1 MNHNS and CDR2 SASEGT. This CDR3 contains 14 residues. V lost 5 bases and J lost 4; bases outside the gene matches: 7. DNA for the CDR3: TGTGCCAGCAGTCGGGGGGACAGTAGCTATGGCTACACCTTC. Translating gives CASSRGDSSYGYTF.

This clonotype was detected only a few times. The rearrangement uses TRBV20-1 and TRBJ2-5; no clear D. CDR3 size: 15 residues. CDR1 DFQATT and CDR2 SNEGSKA come from the germline V gene (reference sequence). Trimming took 3 bases from V and 4 from J, leaving 18 bases between them. CDR3 protein: CSASPETTHVETQYF. The DNA for the CDR3 is TGCAGTGCTAGTCCCGAAACCACCCACGTAGAGACCCAGTACTTC.

This clonotype is labeled medium-sized (0.01 to 0.1%). The chain employs TRBV20-1 and TRBJ1-5, with TRBD1 matching 8 bases. Losses at the gene ends were 6 bases for V and 0 bases for J; bases not matched to a gene: 7. This CDR3 contains 15 residues. CDR1 is DFQATT, CDR2 SNEGSKA, per germline (reference sequence). CDR3 DNA sequence: TGCAGTGCAAAAAGGACAGGGATTAGCAATCAGCCCCAGCATTTT. Residues: CSAKRTGISNQPQHF.